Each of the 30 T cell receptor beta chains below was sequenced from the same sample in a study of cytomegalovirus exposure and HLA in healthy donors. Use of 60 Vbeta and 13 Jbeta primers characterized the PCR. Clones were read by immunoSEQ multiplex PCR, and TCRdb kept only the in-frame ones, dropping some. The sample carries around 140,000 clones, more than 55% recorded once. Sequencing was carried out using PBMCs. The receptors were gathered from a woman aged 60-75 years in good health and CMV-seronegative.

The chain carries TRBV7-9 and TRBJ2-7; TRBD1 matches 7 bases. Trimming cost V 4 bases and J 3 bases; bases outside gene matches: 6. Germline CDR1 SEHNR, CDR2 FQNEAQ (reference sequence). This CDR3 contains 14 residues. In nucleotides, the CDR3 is TGTGCCAGCAGCTATCTAGGGGGCGGCTACGAGCAGTACTTC. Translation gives CASSYLGGGYEQYF.

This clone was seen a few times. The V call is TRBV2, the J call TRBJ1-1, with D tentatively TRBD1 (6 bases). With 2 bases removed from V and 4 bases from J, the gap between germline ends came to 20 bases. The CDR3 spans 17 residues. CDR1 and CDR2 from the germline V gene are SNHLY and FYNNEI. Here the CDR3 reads CASSEFATKQGPTEAFF. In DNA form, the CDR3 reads TGTGCCAGCAGTGAATTTGCAACTAAACAGGGTCCCACTGAAGCTTTCTTT.

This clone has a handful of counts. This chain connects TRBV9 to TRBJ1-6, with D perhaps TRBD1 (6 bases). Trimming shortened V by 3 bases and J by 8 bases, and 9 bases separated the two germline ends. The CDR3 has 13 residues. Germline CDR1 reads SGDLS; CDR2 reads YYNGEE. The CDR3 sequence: CASSEGGDSPLHF. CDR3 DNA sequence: TGTGCCAGCAGCGAGGGGGGGGATTCACCCCTCCACTTT.

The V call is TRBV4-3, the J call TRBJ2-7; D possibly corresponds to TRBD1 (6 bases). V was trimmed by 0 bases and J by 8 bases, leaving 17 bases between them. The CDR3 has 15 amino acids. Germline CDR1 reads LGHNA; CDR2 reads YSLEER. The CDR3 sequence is CASSQDSLPGAKQYF. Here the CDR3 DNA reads TGCGCCAGCAGCCAAGATTCTCTCCCAGGGGCTAAGCAGTACTTC.

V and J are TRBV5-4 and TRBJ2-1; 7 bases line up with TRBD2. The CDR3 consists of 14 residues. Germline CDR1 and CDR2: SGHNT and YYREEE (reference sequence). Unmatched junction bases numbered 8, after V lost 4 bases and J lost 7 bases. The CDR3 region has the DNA TGTGCCAGCAGCCCGGAATTGCGGGGGAATGAGCAGTTCTTC. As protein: CASSPELRGNEQFF.

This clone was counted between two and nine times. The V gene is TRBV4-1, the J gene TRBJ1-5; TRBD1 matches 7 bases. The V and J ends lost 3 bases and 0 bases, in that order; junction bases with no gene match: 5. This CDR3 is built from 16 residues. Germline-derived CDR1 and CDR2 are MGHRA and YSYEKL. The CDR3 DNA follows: TGCGCCAGCAGCCACGGGACAGCTTATAGCAATCAGCCCCAGCATTTT. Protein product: CASSHGTAYSNQPQHF.

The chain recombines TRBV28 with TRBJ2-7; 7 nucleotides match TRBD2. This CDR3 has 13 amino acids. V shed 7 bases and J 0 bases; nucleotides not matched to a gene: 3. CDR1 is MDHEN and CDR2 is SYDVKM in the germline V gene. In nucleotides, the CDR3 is TGTGCCAGCATAGCGGGTCTCTCCTACGAGCAGTACTTC. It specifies CASIAGLSYEQYF.

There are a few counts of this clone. The DNA for the CDR3 is TGTGCCATCAGTGACTCGACAGGGGGCACTGAAGCTTTCTTT. Protein: CAISDSTGGTEAFF. V usage is TRBV10-3 and J usage is TRBJ1-1, with 9 bases lining up with TRBD1. V dropped 3 bases and J dropped 4; count of bases not matched to a gene: 3. From germline, CDR1 is ENHRY and CDR2 SYGVKD. The CDR3 has 14 residues.

The CDR3 protein is CASRGGSTDTQYF. The CDR3 DNA is TGTGCCAGCCGGGGGGGGAGCACAGATACGCAGTATTTT. The chain recombines TRBV7-2 with TRBJ2-3, with 8 bases matching TRBD2. The V gene's germline CDR1 is SGHTA and CDR2 FQGNSA. J was trimmed by 0 bases and V by 8 bases; bases with no gene match: 1. This CDR3 comprises 13 residues.

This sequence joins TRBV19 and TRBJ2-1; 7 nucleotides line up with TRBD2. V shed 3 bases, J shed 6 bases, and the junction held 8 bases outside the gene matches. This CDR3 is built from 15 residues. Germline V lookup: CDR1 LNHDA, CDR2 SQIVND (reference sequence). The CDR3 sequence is CASSIGGLVTNEQFF. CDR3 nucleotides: TGTGCCAGTAGTATTGGAGGACTAGTGACCAATGAGCAGTTCTTC. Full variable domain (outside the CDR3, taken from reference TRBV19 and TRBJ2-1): DGGITQSPKYLFRKEGQNVTLSCEQNLNHDAMYWYRQDPGQGLRLIYYSQIVNDFQKGDIAEGYSVSREKKESFPLTVTSAQKNPTAFYLCASSIGGLVTNEQFFGPGTRLTVL.

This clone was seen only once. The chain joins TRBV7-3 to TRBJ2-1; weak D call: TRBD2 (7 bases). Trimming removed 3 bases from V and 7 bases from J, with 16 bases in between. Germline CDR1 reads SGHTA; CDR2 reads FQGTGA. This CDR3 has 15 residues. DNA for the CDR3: TGTGCCAGCAGCTTGGGCGGGGGCCTCGGGAATGAGCAGTTCTTC. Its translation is CASSLGGGLGNEQFF.

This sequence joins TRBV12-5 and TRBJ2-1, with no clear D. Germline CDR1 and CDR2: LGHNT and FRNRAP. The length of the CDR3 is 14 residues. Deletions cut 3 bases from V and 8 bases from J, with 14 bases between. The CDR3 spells CASGFFLAMDEQFF. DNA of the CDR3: TGTGCTAGTGGTTTCTTTCTGGCCATGGATGAGCAGTTCTTC.

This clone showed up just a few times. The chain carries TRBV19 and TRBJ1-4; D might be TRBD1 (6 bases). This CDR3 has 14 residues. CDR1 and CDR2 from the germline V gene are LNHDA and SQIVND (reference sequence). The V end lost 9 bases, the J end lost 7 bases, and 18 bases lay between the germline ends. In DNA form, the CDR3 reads TGTGCCAGCCGCGAACCAGGGGCCGGTGAAAAACTGTTTTTT. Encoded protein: CASREPGAGEKLFF.

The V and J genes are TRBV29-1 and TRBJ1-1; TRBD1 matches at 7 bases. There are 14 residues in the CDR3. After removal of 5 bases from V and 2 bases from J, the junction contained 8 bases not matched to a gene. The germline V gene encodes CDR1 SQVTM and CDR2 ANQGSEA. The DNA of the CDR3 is TGCAGCGTTCGACAGGGACGACTAAACACTGAAGCTTTCTTT. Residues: CSVRQGRLNTEAFF.

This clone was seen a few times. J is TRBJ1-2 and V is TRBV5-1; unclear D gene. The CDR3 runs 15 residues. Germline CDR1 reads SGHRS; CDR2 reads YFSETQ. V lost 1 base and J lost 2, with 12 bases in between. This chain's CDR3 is CASSLTPLGNYGYTF. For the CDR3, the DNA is TGCGCCAGCAGCTTGACTCCCCTCGGGAACTATGGCTACACCTTC.

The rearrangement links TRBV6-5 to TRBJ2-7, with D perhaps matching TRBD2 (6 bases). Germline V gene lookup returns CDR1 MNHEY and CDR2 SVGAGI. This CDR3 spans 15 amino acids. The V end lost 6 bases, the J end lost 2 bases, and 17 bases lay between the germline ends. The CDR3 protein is CASSPREPPTYEQYF. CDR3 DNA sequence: TGTGCCAGCAGCCCTCGGGAGCCGCCCACCTACGAGCAGTACTTC.

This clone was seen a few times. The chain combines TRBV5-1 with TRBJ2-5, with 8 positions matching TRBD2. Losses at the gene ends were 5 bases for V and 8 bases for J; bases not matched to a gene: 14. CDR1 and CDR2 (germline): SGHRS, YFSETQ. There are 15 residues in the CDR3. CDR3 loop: CASSSGDTSSGTQYF. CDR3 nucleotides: TGCGCCAGCAGTAGCGGGGACACCTCGTCCGGAACCCAGTACTTC.

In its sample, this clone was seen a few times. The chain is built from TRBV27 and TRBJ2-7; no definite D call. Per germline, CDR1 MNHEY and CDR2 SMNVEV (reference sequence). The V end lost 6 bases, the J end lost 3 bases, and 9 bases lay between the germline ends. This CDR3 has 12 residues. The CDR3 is CASRKNIYEQYF. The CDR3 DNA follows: TGTGCCAGCAGAAAAAACATCTACGAGCAGTACTTC.

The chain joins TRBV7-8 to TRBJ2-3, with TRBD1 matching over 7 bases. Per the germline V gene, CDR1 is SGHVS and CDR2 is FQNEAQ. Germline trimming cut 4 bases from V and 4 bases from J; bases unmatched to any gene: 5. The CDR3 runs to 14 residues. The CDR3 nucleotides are TGTGCCAGCAGCTCACGACAGGGCGCAGATACGCAGTATTTT. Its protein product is CASSSRQGADTQYF.

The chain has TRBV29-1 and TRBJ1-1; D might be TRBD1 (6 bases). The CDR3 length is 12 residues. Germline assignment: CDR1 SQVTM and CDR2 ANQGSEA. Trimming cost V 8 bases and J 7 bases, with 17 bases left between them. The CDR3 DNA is TGCAGCATCAGACAGGACAAAGTTGAAGCTTTCTTT. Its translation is CSIRQDKVEAFF.

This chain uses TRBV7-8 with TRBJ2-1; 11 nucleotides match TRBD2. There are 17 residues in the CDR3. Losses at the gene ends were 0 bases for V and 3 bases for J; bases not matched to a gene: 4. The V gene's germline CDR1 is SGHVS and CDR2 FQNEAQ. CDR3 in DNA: TGTGCCAGCAGCTTAGCCCTAGCGGGGGGACGCTACAATGAGCAGTTCTTC. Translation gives CASSLALAGGRYNEQFF.

For the CDR3, the DNA is TGCGCCAGCAGCCAAACGGCGGTTTCCTACGAGCAGTACTTC. Its protein product is CASSQTAVSYEQYF. The chain recombines TRBV4-3 with TRBJ2-7; D is ambiguous. The CDR3 is 14 amino acids. Germline-derived CDR1 and CDR2 are LGHNA and YSLEER. The V gene lost 2 bases and the J gene lost 1 base, with 9 bases spanning the gap.

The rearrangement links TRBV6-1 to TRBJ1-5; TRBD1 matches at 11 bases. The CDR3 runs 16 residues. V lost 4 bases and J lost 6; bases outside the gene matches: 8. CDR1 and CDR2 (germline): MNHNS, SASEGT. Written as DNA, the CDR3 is TGTGCCAGCAGTGCACAGACCGGGACAGGGGGTCAGCCCCAGCATTTT. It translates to CASSAQTGTGGQPQHF.

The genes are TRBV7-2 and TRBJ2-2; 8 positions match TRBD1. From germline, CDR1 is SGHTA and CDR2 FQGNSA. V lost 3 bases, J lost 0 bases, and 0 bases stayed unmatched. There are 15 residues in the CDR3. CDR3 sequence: CASSLDRANTGELFF. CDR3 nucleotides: TGTGCCAGCAGCTTGGACAGGGCGAACACCGGGGAGCTGTTTTTT.

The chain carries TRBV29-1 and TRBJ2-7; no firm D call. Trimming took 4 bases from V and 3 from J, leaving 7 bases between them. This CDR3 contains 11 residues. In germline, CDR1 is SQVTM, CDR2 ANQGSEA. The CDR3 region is CSVVKSYEQYF. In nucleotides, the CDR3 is TGCAGCGTTGTAAAGAGCTACGAGCAGTACTTC.

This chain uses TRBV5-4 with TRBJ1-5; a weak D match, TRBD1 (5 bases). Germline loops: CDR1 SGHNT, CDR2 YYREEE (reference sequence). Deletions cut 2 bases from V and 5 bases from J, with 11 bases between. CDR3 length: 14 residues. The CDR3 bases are TGTGCCAGCAGCTTTTTTGGGGGGGATCAGCCCCAGCATTTT. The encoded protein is CASSFFGGDQPQHF.

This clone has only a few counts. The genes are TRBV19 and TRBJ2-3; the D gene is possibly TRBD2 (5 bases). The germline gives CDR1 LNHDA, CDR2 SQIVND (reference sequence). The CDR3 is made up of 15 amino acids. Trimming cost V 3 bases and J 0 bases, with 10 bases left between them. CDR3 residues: CASSIGAVSTDTQYF. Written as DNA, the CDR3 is TGTGCCAGTAGTATCGGAGCGGTTAGCACAGATACGCAGTATTTT.

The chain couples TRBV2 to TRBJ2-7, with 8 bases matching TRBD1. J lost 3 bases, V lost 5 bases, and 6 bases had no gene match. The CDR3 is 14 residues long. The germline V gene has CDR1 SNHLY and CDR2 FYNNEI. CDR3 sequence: CASSQEDRDYEQYF. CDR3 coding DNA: TGTGCCAGCAGTCAGGAGGACAGGGACTACGAGCAGTACTTC.

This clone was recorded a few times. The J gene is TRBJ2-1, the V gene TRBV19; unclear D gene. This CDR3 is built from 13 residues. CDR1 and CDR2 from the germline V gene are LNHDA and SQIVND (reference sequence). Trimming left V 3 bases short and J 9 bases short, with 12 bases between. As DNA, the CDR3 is TGTGCCAGTAGTATTTTTTCGGGTATTGAGCAGTTCTTC. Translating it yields CASSIFSGIEQFF.

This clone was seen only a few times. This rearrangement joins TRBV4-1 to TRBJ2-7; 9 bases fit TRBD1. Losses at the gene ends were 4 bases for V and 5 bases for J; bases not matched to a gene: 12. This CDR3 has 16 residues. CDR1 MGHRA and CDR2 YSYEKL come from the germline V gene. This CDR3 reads CASSPARGTGLNEQYF. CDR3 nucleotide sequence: TGCGCCAGCAGCCCAGCCCGCGGGACAGGGTTAAACGAGCAGTACTTC.